This is a list of T cell receptor beta chains from one sample in a study of shared clonotypes between healthy human individuals. Sequencing was performed with immunoSEQ multiplex PCR; in TCRdb, only in-frame clones are kept and a portion is missing. The sample includes fewer than 600,000 clones, around 80% seen only once; the top ten take about 12%. Sequences were obtained from PBMCs. The receptors derive from a woman aged 40 to 55 in good health. Some clones in this sample may be carry-over from other donors' samples. Both conserved end residues are part of each CDR3.

CDR3	V
CASSTGMSNQPQHF	TRBV11-2
CAILRLAGDEQFF	TRBV6-1
CASSPRTGWTFF	TRBV6-1
CASSPALGSYNEQFF	TRBV7-3
CASDFNYGYTF	TRBV6-1
CASTQSGLVYF	TRBV28
CASSVEPHLTDTQYF	TRBV9
CASSLVLGGVPDEQFF	TRBV5-1
CASSFPGLAAYNEQFF	TRBV5-6
CASSLRGSYEQYF	TRBV5-1
CASSREERDTQYF	TRBV6-4
CASSAQPSQETQYF	TRBV2
CASSLKSEQYF	TRBV7-2
CASSLYGGRPREAFF	TRBV7-2
CASSPDTAQETQYF	TRBV7-2
CASSVESRTGGFLDTEAFF	TRBV9
CAWSLSGTGANVLTF	TRBV30
CASSETLRQGYYGYTF	TRBV6-1
CASRNGTETLAKNIQYF	TRBV12-2
CASSLDGGGSYEQYF	TRBV5-1
CASSLSTGGNSAGELFF	TRBV5-6
CASRSPGQPSDTQYF	TRBV19
CASTTGQGPYNEQFF	TRBV2
CASSEISRYGYTF	TRBV6-1
CASSQGQRPYEQYF	TRBV5-1
CASSPNPDLYEQYF	TRBV7-2
CASSSGTGFGQPQHF	TRBV6-6
CASKGQLGGTGELFF	TRBV27
CASSLPEVGYTF	TRBV7-9
CASSQGGSYNEQFF	TRBV4-3